These T cell receptor beta chains were read from a single sample in a study of Ad26.COV2.S vaccination and SARS-CoV-2 variants. The assay was immunoSEQ multiplex PCR, and TCRdb's table has in-frame clones only and misses some. In the table there are 350,000 to 550,000 clones, 89% of which are singletons. Specimen: peripheral blood, collected in a trial of Ad26.COV2.S vaccine versus placebo. These receptors originate from a person between 18 and 60 years old who received the Ad26.COV2.S COVID-19 vaccine or a placebo. The CDR3 runs from the conserved cysteine through the conserved F or W. D genes are given only for firm matches. Rows may omit the clone size; those that give it use once, few, many or a size class.

TRBD1	TRBV18	-	TRBJ1-2	CASSQNPGQGFYGYTF	TGTGCCAGCTCACAAAACCCGGGACAGGGTTTCTATGGCTACACCTTC
-	TRBV4-2	-	TRBJ1-5	CASSQDWGGQPQHF	TGTGCCAGCAGCCAAGATTGGGGGGGGCAGCCCCAGCATTTT
TRBD1	TRBV27	few	TRBJ1-2	CASSSLGQGGYGYTF	TGTGCCAGCAGTTCCCTGGGACAGGGCGGCTATGGCTACACCTTC
-	TRBV12-3/TRBV12-4	-	TRBJ1-6	CASSHGPVLHF	TGTGCCAGCAGTCATGGACCGGTCCTCCACTTT
-	TRBV5-4	-	TRBJ1-4	CASSSFEGPNEKLFF	TGTGCCAGCAGTTCATTTGAAGGACCCAATGAAAAACTGTTTTTT
-	TRBV25-1	-	TRBJ2-3	CASSSFGGPSTDTQYF	TGTGCCAGCAGTTCTTTCGGGGGGCCCAGCACAGATACGCAGTATTTT
-	TRBV27	-	TRBJ2-1	CASSLGSGNEQFF	TGTGCCAGCAGTTTGGGGTCTGGCAATGAGCAGTTCTTC
TRBD2	TRBV5-4	-	TRBJ2-4	CASTAERDSHKNIQYF	TGTGCCAGCACCGCGGAGCGGGATTCTCACAAAAACATTCAGTACTTC
TRBD2	TRBV4-1	-	TRBJ2-1	CASSHIGTSGKYNEQFF	TGCGCCAGCAGCCATATCGGGACTAGCGGGAAGTACAATGAGCAGTTCTTC
-	TRBV11-2	-	TRBJ2-5	CASSLEILGETQYF	TGTGCCAGCAGCTTAGAAATACTGGGGGAGACCCAGTACTTC
TRBD2	TRBV3-1/TRBV3-2	-	TRBJ2-5	CASSPGRGVWLAGTQYF	TGTGCCAGCAGCCCTGGGAGGGGGGTCTGGCTAGCGGGGACCCAGTACTTC
-	TRBV6-5	-	TRBJ1-3	CASSYDGRASGNTIYF	TGTGCCAGCAGTTACGATGGCAGGGCGTCTGGAAACACCATATATTTT
-	TRBV7-9	few	TRBJ1-1	CASSLVGVNTEAFF	TGTGCCAGCAGCTTAGTGGGGGTGAACACTGAAGCTTTCTTT
TRBD2	TRBV7-7	-	TRBJ2-3	CASSLGVAGGAAGTQYF	TGTGCCAGCAGCTTAGGGGTAGCGGGGGGGGCCGCAGGTACGCAGTATTTT
-	TRBV30	-	TRBJ2-5	CAWRTGEVTTQETQYF	TGTGCCTGGAGAACAGGGGAGGTTACTACCCAAGAGACCCAGTACTTC
-	TRBV18	few	TRBJ1-5	CASSATRGGNQPQHF	TGTGCCAGCTCAGCAACACGTGGAGGCAATCAGCCCCAGCATTTT
-	TRBV5-1	-	TRBJ2-2	CASSSRTNTGELFF	TGCGCCAGCAGCTCCCGGACGAACACCGGGGAGCTGTTTTTT
TRBD2	TRBV7-6	-	TRBJ2-1	CASSLSPGGLAAFF	TGTGCCAGCAGCCTCTCCCCTGGGGGACTAGCTGCGTTCTTC